This T cell receptor beta chain comes out of a study of blood T cell repertoires in COVID-19. Study background: The cDNA or gDNA used as material had been derived from T cells, B-cell-depleted T cells, or PBMCs.

V trimming: 5 bases; J trimming: 4 bases; junction bases outside the gene matches: 9. CDR3 size: 17 residues. Germline V gene sequence: CDR1 LGHNT, CDR2 FRNRAP. The Seattle patients joined while their infection was active and were tracked longitudinally afterward. Clones were sequenced by immunoSEQ multiplex PCR, and TCRdb holds only the in-frame ones, with some missing. The sample yields 250,000 to 350,000 clones, roughly 90% seen once. The gene calls are TRBV12-5 and TRBJ2-1; 12 nucleotides line up with TRBD2. The sample consisted of peripheral blood. The clonotype originates from a woman in her 70s with COVID-19, enrolled during active disease. The CDR3 sequence is CASGLRLAGDFYNEQFF. The CDR3 bases are TGTGCTAGTGGTCTTCGACTAGCGGGGGACTTTTACAATGAGCAGTTCTTC.